This entry lists 9 T cell receptor beta chains sequenced from one sample in a study of T cell responses to AZD1222 COVID-19 vaccine. The data were produced by immunoSEQ multiplex PCR, yet TCRdb's version contains in-frame clones alone and is incomplete. There are 130,000 to 150,000 clones in the sample; roughly 93% occur only once, and 1.9% lies in the top ten. The sample consisted of peripheral blood, taken 28 days after the second AZD1222 dose. These receptors all come from an adult who received the AZD1222 COVID-19 vaccine.

The sample holds one count of this clone. The chain is built from TRBV24-1 and TRBJ2-1; 14 bases agree with TRBD2. This CDR3 is built from 18 residues. Germline CDR1 and CDR2: KGHDR and SFDVKD. V was clipped by 11 bases and J by 0 bases; unmatched bases: 11. The CDR3 here is CASRPSGLAGGSYNEQFF. The CDR3 DNA sequence: TGTGCCAGCCGTCCCTCAGGACTAGCGGGGGGCTCCTACAATGAGCAGTTCTTC.

The rearrangement joins TRBV7-9 to TRBJ2-2; D is perhaps TRBD1 (5 bases). CDR1 and CDR2 from the germline V gene are SEHNR and FQNEAQ (reference sequence). The CDR3 is 19 residues long. Trimming shortened V by 1 base and J by 3 bases, and 21 bases separated the two germline ends. CDR3 coding DNA: TGTGCCAGCAGCTTAGGCTACTCTCAGGGATGGGGATACACCGGGGAGCTGTTTTTT. This encodes CASSLGYSQGWGYTGELFF.

The V gene is TRBV9, the J gene TRBJ1-5, with D possibly TRBD1 on 5 matching bases. V lost 4 bases to trimming and J lost 2 bases, with 10 bases between them. Germline assignment: CDR1 SGDLS and CDR2 YYNGEE. The CDR3 spans 14 residues. The CDR3 sequence: CASSTGGGNQPQHF. The CDR3 DNA reads as TGTGCCAGCAGCACGGGAGGGGGCAATCAGCCCCAGCATTTT.

The chain links TRBV28 to TRBJ2-7, with 10 bases identical to TRBD1. V lost 5 bases to trimming and J lost 2 bases; unmatched junction nucleotides: 9. CDR3 length: 16 amino acids. In germline, CDR1 is MDHEN, CDR2 SYDVKM. The CDR3 DNA reads TGTGCCAGCAGTCTATATGGGACAGGGGCGACCTACGAGCAGTACTTC. Amino acids: CASSLYGTGATYEQYF.

CDR3 DNA: TGTGCCAGCACCCTAGGGCTAGGGGGAACGGAGACCCAGTACTTC. Translating gives CASTLGLGGTETQYF. The chain carries TRBV6-5 and TRBJ2-5, with a weak D call TRBD1 (6 bases). V dropped 7 bases and J dropped 5 bases, with 20 bases sitting between them. The CDR3 has 15 residues. From germline, CDR1 is MNHEY and CDR2 SVGAGI.

This chain uses TRBV15 with TRBJ1-5; 8 nucleotides line up with TRBD1. Looked up from germline, CDR1 is LNHNV and CDR2 is YYDKDF (reference sequence). The CDR3 is made up of 19 amino acids. Germline trimming cut 3 bases from V and 10 bases from J; bases unmatched to any gene: 23. The CDR3 loop reads CATSSPSGQARQLLTPQHF. The CDR3 DNA follows: TGTGCCACCAGCAGCCCTTCGGGACAGGCCCGGCAGTTATTAACTCCCCAGCATTTT.

This chain uses TRBV11-2 with TRBJ1-2, with unresolved D. V was trimmed by 0 bases and J by 3 bases, leaving 5 bases between them. From germline, CDR1 is SGHAT and CDR2 FQNNGV. The length of the CDR3 is 13 residues. The CDR3 is CASSLDPDYGYTF. The CDR3 nucleotides are TGTGCCAGCAGCTTAGATCCAGACTATGGCTACACCTTC.

The gene calls are TRBV10-1 and TRBJ2-7, with TRBD1 matching over 9 bases. CDR1 WNHNN and CDR2 SYGVQD come from the germline V gene (reference sequence). CDR3 length: 14 amino acids. Germline trimming cut 2 bases from V and 6 bases from J; bases unmatched to any gene: 5. The CDR3, as DNA: TGCGCCAGCAGTGAGGGGACAGGGTTGAGCGAGCAGTACTTC. This gives the protein CASSEGTGLSEQYF.

V gene TRBV11-2 combines with J gene TRBJ2-7, with D tentatively TRBD1 (5 bases). The CDR3 sequence is 12 residues long. Trimming stripped 1 base from V and 7 bases from J, with 8 bases between. Germline values: CDR1 SGHAT, CDR2 FQNNGV. The CDR3 is CASSLATEEQYF. Here the CDR3 DNA reads TGTGCCAGCAGCTTAGCGACAGAGGAGCAGTACTTC.